The sequence of this TCR beta chain was determined in a study of beta chain features in type 1 diabetes. General observations from the study: Shortening that was moderate but significant affected the TCRB CDR3s of Type 1 diabetes patients in all four CD4+ subsets. Individuals with type 1 diabetes displayed fewer insertions and more deletions at VDJ junctions. The study found that naive, central memory and Treg TCRB repertoires appeared more similar in patients than in healthy donors.

Germline V gene lookup returns CDR1 MGHRA and CDR2 YSYEKL. This CDR3 comprises 16 residues. V lost 2 bases and J 2 bases, leaving 15 bases between the germline ends. Of the isolated RNA, all was reverse transcribed, and so the sequenced material was expressed TCRB transcripts. An average of about 3.5 million reads was obtained for naive, central memory and regulatory T cell samples. The repertoire was sequenced with immunoSEQ multiplex PCR; TCRdb's copy has only in-frame clones and lacks some. The sample contains around 350,000 clones, around an eighth of which appear only once. This clone occurred a few times. Its antigen remains unknown.

Sequenced sample: naive CD4+ T cells from blood. The receptor comes from a young man in good health. The genes are TRBV4-1 and TRBJ2-5, with D tentatively TRBD2 (6 bases). The CDR3 spells CASSQPGLRNQETQYF. Here the CDR3 DNA reads TGCGCCAGCAGCCAACCGGGACTCAGGAATCAAGAGACCCAGTACTTC.